The clone carrying this T cell receptor (beta chain) was seen a few times. Germline V gives CDR1 SGHNT, CDR2 YENEEA. This CDR3 spans 14 amino acids. The V end lost 1 base, the J end lost 6 bases, and 10 bases lay between the germline ends. These data originate in a study of cytomegalovirus exposure and HLA in healthy donors. The wider study: T cells numbering around 190 million yielded 100 million to 120 million unique TCR beta sequences in an earlier analysis.

The PCR used 60 Vbeta and 13 Jbeta primers. The method was immunoSEQ multiplex PCR; TCRdb's version includes in-frame clones alone and lacks a portion of them. The sample gives about 83,000 clones, about 70% of which show up once; about 7.7% is in the top ten. This receptor was identified in a man in his sixties in good health and CMV-seronegative. The chain is built from TRBV11-3 and TRBJ2-1; perhaps TRBD2 as D (6 bases). Material: PBMCs. The CDR3: CASSLAGVANEQFF. The CDR3 DNA reads TGTGCCAGCAGCTTAGCGGGAGTGGCCAATGAGCAGTTCTTC.